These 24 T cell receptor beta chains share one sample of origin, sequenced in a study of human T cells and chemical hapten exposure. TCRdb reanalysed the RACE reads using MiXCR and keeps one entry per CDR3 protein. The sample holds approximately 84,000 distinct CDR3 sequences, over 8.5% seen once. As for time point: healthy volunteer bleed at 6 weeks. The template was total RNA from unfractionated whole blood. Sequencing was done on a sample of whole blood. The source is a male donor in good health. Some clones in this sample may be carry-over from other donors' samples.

CDR3 DNA: TGTGCCAGCAGTTTGGGGATAGAAGGTTGGGATACGCAGTATTTT. Its protein is CASSLGIEGWDTQYF. The rearrangement links TRBV6-5 to TRBJ2-3; D uncertain. This CDR3 region has 15 residues. With 4 bases removed from V and 6 bases from J, the gap between germline ends came to 17 bases. CDR1 is MNHEY, CDR2 SVGAGI, per germline.

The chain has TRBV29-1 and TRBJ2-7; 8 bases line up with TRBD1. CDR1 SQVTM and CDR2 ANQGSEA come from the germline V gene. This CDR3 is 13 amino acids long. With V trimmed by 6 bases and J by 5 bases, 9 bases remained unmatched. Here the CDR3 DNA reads TGCAGCGTGGCCCTGACAGGGGTCGACGAGCAGTACTTC. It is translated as CSVALTGVDEQYF.

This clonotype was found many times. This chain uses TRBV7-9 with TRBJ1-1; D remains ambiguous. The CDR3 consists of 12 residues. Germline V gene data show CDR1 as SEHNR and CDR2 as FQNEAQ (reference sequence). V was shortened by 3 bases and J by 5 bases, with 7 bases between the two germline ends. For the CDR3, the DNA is TGTGCCAGCAGCTTCTCCGGGACTGAAGCTTTCTTT. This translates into CASSFSGTEAFF.

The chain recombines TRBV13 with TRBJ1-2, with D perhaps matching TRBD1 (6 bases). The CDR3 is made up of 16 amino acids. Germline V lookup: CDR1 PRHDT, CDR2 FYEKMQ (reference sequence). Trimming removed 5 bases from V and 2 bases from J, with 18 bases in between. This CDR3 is CASSSRGLGRNYGYTF. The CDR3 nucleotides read TGTGCCAGCAGCAGCAGGGGACTCGGACGCAACTATGGCTACACCTTC.

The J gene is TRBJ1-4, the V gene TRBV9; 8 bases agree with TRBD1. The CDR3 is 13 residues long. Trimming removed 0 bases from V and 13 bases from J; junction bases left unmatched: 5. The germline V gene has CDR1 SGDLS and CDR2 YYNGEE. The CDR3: CASSVGTGSILFF. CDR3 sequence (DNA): TGTGCCAGCAGCGTAGGGACAGGGTCTATACTGTTTTTT.

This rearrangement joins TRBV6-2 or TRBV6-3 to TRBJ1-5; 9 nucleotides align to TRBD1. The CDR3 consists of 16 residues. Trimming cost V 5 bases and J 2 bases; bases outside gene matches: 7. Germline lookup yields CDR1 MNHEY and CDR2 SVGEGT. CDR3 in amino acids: CASSLYRGQGNQPQHF. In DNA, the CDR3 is TGTGCCAGCAGTCTATACAGGGGGCAAGGCAATCAGCCCCAGCATTTT.

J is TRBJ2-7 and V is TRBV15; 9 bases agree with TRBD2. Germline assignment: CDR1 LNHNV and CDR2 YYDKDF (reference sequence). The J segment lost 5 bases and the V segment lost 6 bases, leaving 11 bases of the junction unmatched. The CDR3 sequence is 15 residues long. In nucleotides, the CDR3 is TGTGCCACCAGGATAGCGGGAGAAGACGGGAACGAGCAGTACTTC. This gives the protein CATRIAGEDGNEQYF.

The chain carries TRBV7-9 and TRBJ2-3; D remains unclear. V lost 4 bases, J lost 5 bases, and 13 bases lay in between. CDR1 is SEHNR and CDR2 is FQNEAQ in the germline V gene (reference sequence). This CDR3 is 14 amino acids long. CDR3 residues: CASSSNPKKDTQYF. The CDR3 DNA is TGTGCCAGCAGCTCAAACCCTAAGAAAGATACGCAGTATTTT.

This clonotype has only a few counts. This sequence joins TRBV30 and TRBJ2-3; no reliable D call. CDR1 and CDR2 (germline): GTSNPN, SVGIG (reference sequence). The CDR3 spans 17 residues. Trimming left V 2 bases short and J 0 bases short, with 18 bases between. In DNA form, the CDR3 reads TGTGCCTGGAGTAGGAGTAGGACGGGCACTAGCACAGATACGCAGTATTTT. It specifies CAWSRSRTGTSTDTQYF.

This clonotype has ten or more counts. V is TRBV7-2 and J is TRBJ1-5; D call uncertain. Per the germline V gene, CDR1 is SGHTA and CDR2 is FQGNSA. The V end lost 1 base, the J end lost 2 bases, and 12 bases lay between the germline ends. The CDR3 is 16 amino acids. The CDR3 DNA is TGTGCCAGCAGCTTAGTTTTCTCTAGGGGCAATCAGCCCCAGCATTTT. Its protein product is CASSLVFSRGNQPQHF.

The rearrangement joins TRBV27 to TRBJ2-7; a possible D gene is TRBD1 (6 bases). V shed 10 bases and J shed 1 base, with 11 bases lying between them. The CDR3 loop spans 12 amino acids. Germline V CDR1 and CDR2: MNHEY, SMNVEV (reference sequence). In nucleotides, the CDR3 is TGTGCCACGGTCGGACAGTCCTACGAGCAGTACTTC. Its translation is CATVGQSYEQYF.

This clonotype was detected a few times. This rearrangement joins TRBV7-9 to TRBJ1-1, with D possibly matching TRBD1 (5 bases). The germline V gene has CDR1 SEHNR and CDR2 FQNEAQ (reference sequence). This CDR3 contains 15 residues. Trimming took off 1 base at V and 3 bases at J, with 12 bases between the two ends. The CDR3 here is CASSLVTAADTEAFF. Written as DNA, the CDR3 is TGTGCCAGCAGCTTAGTGACAGCGGCGGACACTGAAGCTTTCTTT.

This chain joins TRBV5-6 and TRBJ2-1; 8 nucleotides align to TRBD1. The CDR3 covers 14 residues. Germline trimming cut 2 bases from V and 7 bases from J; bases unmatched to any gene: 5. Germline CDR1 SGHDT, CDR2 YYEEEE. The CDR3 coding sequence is TGTGCCAGCAGCTTCAGCGACAGGGGTAATGAGCAGTTCTTC. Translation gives CASSFSDRGNEQFF.

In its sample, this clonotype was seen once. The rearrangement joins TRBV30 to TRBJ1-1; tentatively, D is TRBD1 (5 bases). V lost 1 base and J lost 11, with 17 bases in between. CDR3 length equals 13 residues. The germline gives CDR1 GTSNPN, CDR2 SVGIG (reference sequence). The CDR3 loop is CAWSEARESEAFF. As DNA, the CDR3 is TGTGCCTGGAGTGAAGCCAGGGAATCGGAGGCTTTCTTT.

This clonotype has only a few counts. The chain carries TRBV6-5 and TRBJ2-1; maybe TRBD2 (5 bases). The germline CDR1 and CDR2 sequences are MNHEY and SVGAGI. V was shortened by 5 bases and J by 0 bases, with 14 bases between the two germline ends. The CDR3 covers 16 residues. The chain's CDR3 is CASSAPDRGSYNEQFF. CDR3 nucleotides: TGTGCCAGCAGTGCACCCGATCGGGGCTCCTACAATGAGCAGTTCTTC.

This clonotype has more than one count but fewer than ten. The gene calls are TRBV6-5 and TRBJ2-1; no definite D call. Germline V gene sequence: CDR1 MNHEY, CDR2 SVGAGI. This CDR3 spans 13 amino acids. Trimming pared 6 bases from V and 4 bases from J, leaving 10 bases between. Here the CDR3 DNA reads TGTGCCAGCAGGAATCTCAGGTACAATGAGCAGTTCTTC. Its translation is CASRNLRYNEQFF.

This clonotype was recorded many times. In nucleotides, the CDR3 is TGTGCCAGCAGCTCCACTAGCGGGGGGCCCTTTCAGCAGTACTTC. Its protein product is CASSSTSGGPFQQYF. The genes are TRBV7-9 and TRBJ2-7; 12 bases match TRBD2. The CDR3 is 15 residues long. J lost 8 bases, V lost 4 bases, and 9 bases had no gene match. From germline, CDR1 is SEHNR and CDR2 FQNEAQ (reference sequence).

In DNA form, the CDR3 reads TGTGCCAGCAGCTTAATCGCGGGACAGGGGGCTCCTGAAGCTTTCTTT. Encoded protein: CASSLIAGQGAPEAFF. This chain links TRBV7-9 with TRBJ1-1, with TRBD1 identical over 12 bases. Trimming at V came to 2 bases and at J to 6 bases, leaving 7 bases not matched to a gene. Germline values: CDR1 SEHNR, CDR2 FQNEAQ (reference sequence). The length of the CDR3 is 16 residues. The full variable domain, its missing parts supplied by reference TRBV7-9 and TRBJ1-1, is DTGVSQNPRHKITKRGQNVTFRCDPISEHNRLYWYRQTLGQGPEFLTYFQNEAQLEKSRLLSDRFSAERPKGSFSTLEIQRTEQGDSAMYLCASSLIAGQGAPEAFFGQGTRLTVV.

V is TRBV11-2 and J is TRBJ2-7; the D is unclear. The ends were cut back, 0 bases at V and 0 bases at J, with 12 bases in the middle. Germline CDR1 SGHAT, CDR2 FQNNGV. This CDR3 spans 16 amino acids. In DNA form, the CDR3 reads TGTGCCAGCAGCTTAGATATTCAGGATTTCTCCTACGAGCAGTACTTC. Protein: CASSLDIQDFSYEQYF.

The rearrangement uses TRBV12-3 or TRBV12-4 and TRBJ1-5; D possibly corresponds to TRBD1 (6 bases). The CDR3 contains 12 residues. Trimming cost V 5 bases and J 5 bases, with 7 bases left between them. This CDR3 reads CASSRTDQPQHF. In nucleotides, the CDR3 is TGTGCCAGCAGTCGGACAGATCAGCCCCAGCATTTT.

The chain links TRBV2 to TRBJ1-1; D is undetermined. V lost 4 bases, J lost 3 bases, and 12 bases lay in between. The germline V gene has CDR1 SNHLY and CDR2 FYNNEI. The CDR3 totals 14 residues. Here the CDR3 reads CASSARSLDTEAFF. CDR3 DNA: TGTGCCAGCAGTGCACGTTCATTGGACACTGAAGCTTTCTTT.

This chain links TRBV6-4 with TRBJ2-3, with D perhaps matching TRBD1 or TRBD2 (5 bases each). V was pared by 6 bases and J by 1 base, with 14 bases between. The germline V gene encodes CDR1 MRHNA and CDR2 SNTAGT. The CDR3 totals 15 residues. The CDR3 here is CASSELGTGTDTQYF. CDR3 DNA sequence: TGTGCCAGCAGCGAGTTGGGGACCGGCACAGATACGCAGTATTTT.

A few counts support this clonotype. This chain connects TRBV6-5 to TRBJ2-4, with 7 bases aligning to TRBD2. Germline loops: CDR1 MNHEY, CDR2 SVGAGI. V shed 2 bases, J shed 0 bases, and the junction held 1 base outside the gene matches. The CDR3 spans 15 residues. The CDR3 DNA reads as TGTGCCAGCAGTTACGGGAGGGAAGCCAAAAACATTCAGTACTTC. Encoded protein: CASSYGREAKNIQYF.

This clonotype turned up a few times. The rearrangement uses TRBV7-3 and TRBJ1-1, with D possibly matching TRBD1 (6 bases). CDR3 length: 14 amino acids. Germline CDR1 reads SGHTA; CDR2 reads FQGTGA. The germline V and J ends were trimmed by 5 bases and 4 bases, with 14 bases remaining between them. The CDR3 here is CASSLWGAATEAFF. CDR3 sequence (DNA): TGTGCCAGCAGCCTGTGGGGGGCGGCCACTGAAGCTTTCTTT.